A selection of T cell receptor beta chains follows, all from one sample in a study of beta chain features in type 1 diabetes. Profiling relied on immunoSEQ multiplex PCR, and the TCRdb table lists in-frame clones only, not all of them. The top ten clones hold around 0.79% of a sample with 100,000 to 150,000 clones, approximately 10% of them seen once. The sequenced sample consisted of central memory CD4+ T cells from blood. These receptors came from a man younger than 45 with type 1 diabetes. Each CDR3 is given with its conserved first and last residue. D genes are given only for firm matches. The size entry is marked missing in some rows and otherwise reads once, few, many or a size class.

>-|-|TRBV7-2|TRBJ2-2
TGTGCCAGCAGAATCTGGGGCGGCCGAAGCACCGGGGAGCTGTTTTTT
CASRIWGGRSTGELFF
>TRBD1|-|TRBV28|TRBJ1-2
TGTGCCAGCAGGGTGACAGGGTATGATGGCTACACCTTC
CASRVTGYDGYTF
>TRBD2|few|TRBV5-1|TRBJ2-1
TGCGCCAGCAGCTTCTCCGGGACTAGCGCCTCCGGTGAGCAGTTCTTC
CASSFSGTSASGEQFF
>-|-|TRBV5-1|TRBJ2-1
TGCGCCAGCAGCTTGGCCACCACTAGAAACAATGAGCAGTTCTTC
CASSLATTRNNEQFF
>TRBD1|few|TRBV5-1|TRBJ2-1
TGCGCCAGCAGCCCAATGGGACAGAGAAGCTACAATGAGCAGTTCTTC
CASSPMGQRSYNEQFF
>TRBD1|few|TRBV25-1|TRBJ2-1
TGTGCCAGCAGTGAATGGGGCAGGGGGCAGTTCAATGAGCAGTTCTTC
CASSEWGRGQFNEQFF
>TRBD1|few|TRBV5-1|TRBJ1-4
TGCGCCAGCAGCTACAACTTGGACAGGGGCGGTGGACTGTTTTTT
CASSYNLDRGGGLFF
>TRBD1|-|TRBV5-1|TRBJ1-1
TGCGCCAGCAGCGCGGGACAGGGCGGCACTGAAGCTTTCTTT
CASSAGQGGTEAFF
>TRBD1|-|TRBV28|TRBJ1-2
TGTGCCAGCGAACAGGGGAGTGGTTTGGGCTACACCTTC
CASEQGSGLGYTF
>-|-|TRBV20-1|TRBJ2-1
TGCAGTGCCGCGGGCCAGGAGACCCAGTTCTTC
CSAAGQETQFF
>TRBD1|few|TRBV29-1|TRBJ1-5
TGCAGCGTCAGGACAGGGCGAGGCAATCAGCCCCAGCATTTT
CSVRTGRGNQPQHF
>TRBD1|-|TRBV18|TRBJ1-2
TGTGCCAGCTCACCGTTGACAGGGGCCGTGGACTATGGCTACACCTTC
CASSPLTGAVDYGYTF
>TRBD1|-|TRBV28|TRBJ2-2
TGTGCCAGCAGTTCGGGACAGGGGGACGGGGAGCTGTTTTTT
CASSSGQGDGELFF